This note documents a single TCR beta chain sequence. Its antigen is still unknown. The record originates from a study of regulatory and conventional T cells in RAG deficiency. This CDR3 is 13 amino acids long. Germline CDR1 MNHNS, CDR2 SASEGT. Trimming pared 8 bases from V and 5 bases from J, leaving 16 bases between. Repertoires were generated with immunoSEQ multiplex PCR, while TCRdb's copy carries only in-frame clones and drops some. The sample includes some 30,000 clones, more than 80% of them seen just once. Study-level points and caveats: Patient subsets had shorter CDR3s; Omenn Treg-Tconv overlap exceeded 85%.

These data were likewise used in another study, on regulatory T cells. That work states: The PCR used 52 TRBV and 13 TRBJ primers.

The sequenced material came from CD8+ T cells sorted from blood. The sequence came from a human donor in good health. The rearrangement joins TRBV6-1 to TRBJ2-7; D remains ambiguous. CDR3 loop: CASSPRGANEQYF. The CDR3 region has the DNA TGTGCCAGCTCACCCAGAGGTGCCAACGAGCAGTACTTC.